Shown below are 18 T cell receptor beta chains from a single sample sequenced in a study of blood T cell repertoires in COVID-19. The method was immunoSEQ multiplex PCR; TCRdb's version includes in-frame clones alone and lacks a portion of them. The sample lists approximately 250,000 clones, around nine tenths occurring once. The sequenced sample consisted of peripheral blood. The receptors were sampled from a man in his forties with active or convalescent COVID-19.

This chain's CDR3 is CASSFGQPHEQYF. The CDR3 DNA reads TGTGCCAGCAGTTTCGGACAGCCCCACGAGCAGTACTTC. This sequence joins TRBV12-3 or TRBV12-4 and TRBJ2-7, with TRBD1 as a possible D gene (6 bases). V was trimmed by 3 bases and J by 5 bases, leaving 11 bases between them. There are 13 residues in the CDR3.

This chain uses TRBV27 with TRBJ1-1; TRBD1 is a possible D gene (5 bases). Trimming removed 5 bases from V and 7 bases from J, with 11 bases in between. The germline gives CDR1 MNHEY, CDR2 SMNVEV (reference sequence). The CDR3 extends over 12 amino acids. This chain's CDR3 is CASSPGGIEAFF. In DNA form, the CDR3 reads TGTGCCAGCAGTCCGGGGGGGATTGAAGCTTTCTTT.

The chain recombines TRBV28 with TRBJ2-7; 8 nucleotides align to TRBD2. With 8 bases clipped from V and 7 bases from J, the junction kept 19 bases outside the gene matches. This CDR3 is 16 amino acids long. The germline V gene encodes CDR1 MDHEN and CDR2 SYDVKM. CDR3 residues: CASASAGAGAVWEQYF. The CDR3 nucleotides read TGTGCCAGCGCGTCAGCGGGAGCGGGAGCGGTCTGGGAGCAGTACTTC.

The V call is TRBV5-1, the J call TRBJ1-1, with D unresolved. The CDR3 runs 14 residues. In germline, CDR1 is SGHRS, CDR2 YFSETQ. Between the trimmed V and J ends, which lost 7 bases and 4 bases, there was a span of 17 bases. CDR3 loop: CASRREAGGTEAFF. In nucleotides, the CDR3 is TGCGCCAGCCGGAGGGAAGCGGGAGGCACTGAAGCTTTCTTT.

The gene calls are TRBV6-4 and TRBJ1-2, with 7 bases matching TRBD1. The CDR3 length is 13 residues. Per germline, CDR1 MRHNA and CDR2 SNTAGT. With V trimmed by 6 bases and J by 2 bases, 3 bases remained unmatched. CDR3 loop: CASSPDRNYGYTF. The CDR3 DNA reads TGTGCCAGCAGCCCGGACAGGAACTATGGCTACACCTTC.

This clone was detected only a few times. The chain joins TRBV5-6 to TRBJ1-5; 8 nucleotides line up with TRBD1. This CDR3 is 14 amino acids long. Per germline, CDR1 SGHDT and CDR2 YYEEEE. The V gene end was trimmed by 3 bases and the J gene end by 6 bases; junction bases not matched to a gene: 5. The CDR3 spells CASSYGQGVQPQHF. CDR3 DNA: TGTGCCAGCAGCTACGGACAGGGCGTTCAGCCCCAGCATTTT. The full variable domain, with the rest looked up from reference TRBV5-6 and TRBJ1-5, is DAGVTQSPTHLIKTRGQQVTLRCSPKSGHDTVSWYQQALGQGPQFIFQYYEEEERQRGNFPDRFSGHQFPNYSSELNVNALLLGDSALYLCASSYGQGVQPQHFGDGTRLSIL.

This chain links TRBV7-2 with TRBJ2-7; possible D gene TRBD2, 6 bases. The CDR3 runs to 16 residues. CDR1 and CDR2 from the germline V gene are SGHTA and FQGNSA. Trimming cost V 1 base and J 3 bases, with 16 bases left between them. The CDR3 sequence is CASSLVTGLNRYEQYF. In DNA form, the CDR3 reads TGTGCCAGCAGCTTAGTTACGGGACTCAACCGCTACGAGCAGTACTTC.

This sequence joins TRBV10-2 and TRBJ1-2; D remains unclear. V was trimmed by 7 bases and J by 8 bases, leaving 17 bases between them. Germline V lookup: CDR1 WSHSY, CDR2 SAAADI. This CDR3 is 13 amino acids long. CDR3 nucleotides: TGCGCCAGCAATCGAGGCCCTTCTGACGGCTACACCTTC. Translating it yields CASNRGPSDGYTF.

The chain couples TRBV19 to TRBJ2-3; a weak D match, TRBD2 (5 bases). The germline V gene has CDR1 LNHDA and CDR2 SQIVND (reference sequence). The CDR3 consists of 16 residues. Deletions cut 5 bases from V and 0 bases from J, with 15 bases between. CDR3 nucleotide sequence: TGTGCCAGTAGTCTCCTCAGCGGAGCTAGCACAGATACGCAGTATTTT. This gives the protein CASSLLSGASTDTQYF.

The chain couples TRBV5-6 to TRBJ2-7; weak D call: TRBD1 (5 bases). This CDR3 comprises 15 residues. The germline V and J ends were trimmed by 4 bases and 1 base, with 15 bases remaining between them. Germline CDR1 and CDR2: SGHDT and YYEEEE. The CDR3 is CASSLLPGFSYEQYF. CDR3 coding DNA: TGTGCCAGCAGCCTATTACCAGGGTTTTCCTACGAGCAGTACTTC. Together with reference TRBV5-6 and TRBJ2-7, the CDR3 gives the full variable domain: DAGVTQSPTHLIKTRGQQVTLRCSPKSGHDTVSWYQQALGQGPQFIFQYYEEEERQRGNFPDRFSGHQFPNYSSELNVNALLLGDSALYLCASSLLPGFSYEQYFGPGTRLTVT.

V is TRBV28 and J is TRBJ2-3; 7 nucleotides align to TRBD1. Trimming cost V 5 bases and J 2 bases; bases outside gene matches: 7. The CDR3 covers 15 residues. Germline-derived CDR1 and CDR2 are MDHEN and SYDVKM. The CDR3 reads CASSQLGQPTDTQYF. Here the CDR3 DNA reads TGTGCCAGCAGTCAGCTGGGACAGCCCACAGATACGCAGTATTTT.

The chain's CDR3 is CASSGQTGPQQPQHF. CDR3 in DNA: TGTGCCAGCAGTGGACAGACAGGGCCCCAACAGCCCCAGCATTTT. This rearrangement joins TRBV6-6 to TRBJ1-5; 7 nucleotides agree with TRBD1. CDR1 MNHNY and CDR2 SVGAGI come from the germline V gene (reference sequence). Trimming removed 5 bases from V and 7 bases from J; junction bases left unmatched: 11. The CDR3 is 15 residues long.

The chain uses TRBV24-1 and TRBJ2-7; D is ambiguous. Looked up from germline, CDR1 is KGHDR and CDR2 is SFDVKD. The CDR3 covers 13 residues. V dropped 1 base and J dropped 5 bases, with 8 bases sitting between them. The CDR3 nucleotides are TGTGCCACCAGTGATTTTGGGCTCAACGAGCAGTACTTC. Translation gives CATSDFGLNEQYF.

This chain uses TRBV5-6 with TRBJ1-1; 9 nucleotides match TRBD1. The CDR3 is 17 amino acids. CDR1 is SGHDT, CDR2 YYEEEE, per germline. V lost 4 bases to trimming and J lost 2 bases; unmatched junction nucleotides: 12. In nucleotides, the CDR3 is TGTGCCAGCAGCACCAAGGCCCGGACAGGGGATAACACTGAAGCTTTCTTT. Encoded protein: CASSTKARTGDNTEAFF.

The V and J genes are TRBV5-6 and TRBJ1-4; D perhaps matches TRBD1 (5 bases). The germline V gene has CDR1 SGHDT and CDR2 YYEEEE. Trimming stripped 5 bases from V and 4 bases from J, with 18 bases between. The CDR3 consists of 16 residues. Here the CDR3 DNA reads TGTGCCAGCAGTACTACGCTCGACAGCATTAATGAAAAACTGTTTTTT. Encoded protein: CASSTTLDSINEKLFF.

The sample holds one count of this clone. This CDR3 reads CASSSNRGNSPLHF. CDR3 in DNA: TGTGCCAGCAGTTCCAACAGGGGTAATTCACCCCTCCACTTT. V gene TRBV6-6 combines with J gene TRBJ1-6, with 7 bases identical to TRBD1. Germline assignment: CDR1 MNHNY and CDR2 SVGAGI (reference sequence). With 4 bases clipped from V and 6 bases from J, the junction kept 3 bases outside the gene matches. This CDR3 is built from 14 residues.

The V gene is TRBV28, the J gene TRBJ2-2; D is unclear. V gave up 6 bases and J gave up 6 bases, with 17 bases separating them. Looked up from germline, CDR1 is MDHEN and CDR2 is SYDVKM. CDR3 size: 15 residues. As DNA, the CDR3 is TGTGCCAGCAGGCCTATTCGAATTGTCGCCGGGGAGCTGTTTTTT. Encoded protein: CASRPIRIVAGELFF.

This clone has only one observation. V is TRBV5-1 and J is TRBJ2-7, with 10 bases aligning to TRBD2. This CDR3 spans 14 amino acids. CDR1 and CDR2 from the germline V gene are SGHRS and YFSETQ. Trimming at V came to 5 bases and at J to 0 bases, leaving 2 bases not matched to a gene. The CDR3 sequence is CASRLAGISYEQYF. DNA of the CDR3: TGCGCCAGCAGACTAGCGGGGATCTCCTACGAGCAGTACTTC. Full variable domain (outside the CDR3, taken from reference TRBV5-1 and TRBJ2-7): KAGVTQTPRYLIKTRGQQVTLSCSPISGHRSVSWYQQTPGQGLQFLFEYFSETQRNKGNFPGRFSGRQFSNSRSEMNVSTLELGDSALYLCASRLAGISYEQYFGPGTRLTVT.